This T cell receptor (beta chain) emerged from a study of blood T cell repertoires in COVID-19. Original processing methods: Estimates of nucleated cell counts were drawn from the amplification of reference gene primers. Profiling relied on immunoSEQ multiplex PCR, and the TCRdb table lists in-frame clones only, not all of them. Clone size and V and J calls were adopted from that table, with D and trimming inferred from the DNA. The profile shows approximately 49,000 clones, roughly 80% of them singletons. Trimming shortened V by 2 bases and J by 6 bases, and 11 bases separated the two germline ends. Germline CDR1 and CDR2: LGHDT and YNNKEL (reference sequence). The CDR3 covers 14 residues.

This clonotype was sampled from an older woman with acute or convalescent COVID-19. The rearrangement joins TRBV3-1 (or the pseudogene TRBV3-2) to TRBJ2-1; possibly TRBD1 for D (5 bases). Sample: peripheral blood. CDR3 nucleotide sequence: TGTGCCAGCAGCCAAAGGGGTAGTACCAATGAGCAGTTCTTC. Its translation is CASSQRGSTNEQFF.